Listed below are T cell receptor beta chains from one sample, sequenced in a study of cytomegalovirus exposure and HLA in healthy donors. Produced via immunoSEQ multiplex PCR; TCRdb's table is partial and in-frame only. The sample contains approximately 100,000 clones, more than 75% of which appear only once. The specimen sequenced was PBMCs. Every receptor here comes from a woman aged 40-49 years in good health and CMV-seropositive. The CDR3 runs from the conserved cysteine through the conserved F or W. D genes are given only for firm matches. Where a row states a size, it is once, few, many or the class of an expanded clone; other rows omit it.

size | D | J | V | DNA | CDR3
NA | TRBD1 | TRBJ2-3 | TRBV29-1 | TGCAGCGTTGAAAAAACAGGGGGCATTTTTACAGATACGCAGTATTTT | CSVEKTGGIFTDTQYF
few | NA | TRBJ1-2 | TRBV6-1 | TGTGCCAGCAGCCCCGGGAGGTATGGCTACACCTTC | CASSPGRYGYTF
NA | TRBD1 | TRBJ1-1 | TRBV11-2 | TGTGCCAGCAGCTACGACAGGGGTGAAGCTTTCTTT | CASSYDRGEAFF
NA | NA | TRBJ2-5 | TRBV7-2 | TGTGCCAGCAGCTACCAGGGAAGAGAGACCCAGTACTTC | CASSYQGRETQYF
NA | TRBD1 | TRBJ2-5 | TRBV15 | TGTGCCACCAGCAGAGATGTAGGAAGGGGGCGGGAGACCCAGTACTTC | CATSRDVGRGRETQYF
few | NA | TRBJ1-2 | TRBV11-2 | TGTGCCAGCAGCTTAGGACACTGGGATGGCTACACCTTC | CASSLGHWDGYTF
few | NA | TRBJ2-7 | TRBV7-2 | TGTGCCAGCAGCTGGGGGGGCCTTTACGAGCAGTACTTC | CASSWGGLYEQYF
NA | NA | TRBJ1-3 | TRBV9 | TGTGCCAGCAGCGTAGACGACTACTCTGGAAACACCATATATTTT | CASSVDDYSGNTIYF
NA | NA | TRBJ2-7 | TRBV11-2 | TGTGCCAGCAGCCAGGGACTGCTCTACGAGCAGTACTTC | CASSQGLLYEQYF
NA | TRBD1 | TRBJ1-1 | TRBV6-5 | TGTGCCAGCAGCTTACAGGGGGCGACCACTGAAGCTTTCTTT | CASSLQGATTEAFF